What follows are 32 T cell receptor beta chains derived from one specimen sequenced in a study of cytomegalovirus exposure and HLA in healthy donors. The PCR employed 60 Vbeta primers together with 13 Jbeta primers. TCRdb's copy holds only in-frame clones and misses some; the assay was immunoSEQ multiplex PCR. The sample holds 65,000 to 80,000 clones. The material sequenced was PBMCs. The receptors originated from a man younger than 40 in good health and CMV-seronegative.

The genes are TRBV5-1 and TRBJ2-1; 14 nucleotides align to TRBD2. The CDR3 length is 15 residues. CDR1 is SGHRS and CDR2 is YFSETQ in the germline V gene. V shed 4 bases, J shed 4 bases, and the junction held 1 base outside the gene matches. In nucleotides, the CDR3 is TGCGCCAGCAGCCGGACTAGCGGGGGGTACAATGAGCAGTTCTTC. This translates into CASSRTSGGYNEQFF.

J is TRBJ1-4 and V is TRBV5-1, with D perhaps matching TRBD1 (6 bases). Trimming cost V 5 bases and J 5 bases, with 22 bases left between them. This CDR3 region has 17 residues. Per the germline V gene, CDR1 is SGHRS and CDR2 is YFSETQ. This CDR3 reads CASRNRDTILKNEKLFF. DNA for the CDR3: TGCGCCAGCAGGAACCGGGACACGATTCTTAAAAATGAAAAACTGTTTTTT.

In DNA, the CDR3 is TGCGCCAGCAGCTTGGAAGGGGGCCACACAGATACGCAGTATTTT. This codes for CASSLEGGHTDTQYF. The chain employs TRBV5-1 and TRBJ2-3, with 7 bases that match TRBD1. There are 15 residues in the CDR3. Germline lookup yields CDR1 SGHRS and CDR2 YFSETQ. V gave up 0 bases and J gave up 2 bases; unmatched junction bases: 3.

This chain connects TRBV28 to TRBJ2-2; possibly TRBD2 for D (5 bases). Trimming left V 6 bases short and J 8 bases short, with 13 bases between. Germline-derived CDR1 and CDR2 are MDHEN and SYDVKM. The CDR3 length is 13 residues. CDR3 DNA: TGTGCCAGCAGATTCCCCAGCGGAGGGGAGCTGTTTTTT. Encoded protein: CASRFPSGGELFF. Complete variable domain (other parts from reference TRBV28 and TRBJ2-2): DVKVTQSSRYLVKRTGEKVFLECVQDMDHENMFWYRQDPGLGLRLIYFSYDVKMKEKGDIPEGYSVSREKKERFSLILESASTNQTSMYLCASRFPSGGELFFGEGSRLTVL.

Written as DNA, the CDR3 is TGTGCCAGCTCACCAAGGCCAGGGGACCACTATGGCTACACCTTC. It specifies CASSPRPGDHYGYTF. This chain joins TRBV18 and TRBJ1-2; TRBD1 is a possible D gene (6 bases). CDR3 length: 15 amino acids. CDR1 and CDR2 (germline): KGHSH, LQKENI. V lost 2 bases, J lost 3 bases, and 13 bases lay in between.

The rearrangement uses TRBV29-1 and TRBJ2-7; TRBD1 is a possible D gene (6 bases). CDR3 length: 13 amino acids. Trimming took 6 bases from V and 5 from J, leaving 17 bases between them. The germline V gene encodes CDR1 SQVTM and CDR2 ANQGSEA. The CDR3 reads CSVVRGTGDEQYF. The CDR3 region has the DNA TGCAGCGTCGTTAGGGGGACCGGAGACGAGCAGTACTTC.

V usage is TRBV15 and J usage is TRBJ1-4; D not resolved. CDR1 LNHNV and CDR2 YYDKDF come from the germline V gene (reference sequence). Trimming pared 0 bases from V and 3 bases from J, leaving 8 bases between. This CDR3 comprises 15 residues. This CDR3 reads CATSRDLAANEKLFF. The CDR3 coding sequence is TGTGCCACCAGCAGAGATTTAGCTGCTAATGAAAAACTGTTTTTT.

This sequence joins TRBV5-1 and TRBJ2-3; D not certain. Per the germline V gene, CDR1 is SGHRS and CDR2 is YFSETQ. This CDR3 has 16 residues. V gave up 5 bases and J gave up 1 base, with 17 bases separating them. CDR3 in amino acids: CASSPAGSSGTDTQYF. The CDR3 nucleotides are TGCGCCAGCAGTCCCGCAGGAAGCTCAGGCACAGATACGCAGTATTTT.

The rearrangement links TRBV30 to TRBJ2-7; 7 bases match TRBD1. The CDR3 contains 15 residues. Trimming took 1 base from V and 4 from J; bases not matched to a gene: 10. Germline loops: CDR1 GTSNPN, CDR2 SVGIG (reference sequence). The CDR3 DNA is TGTGCCTGGAGTGGATTAGACAGGGTGGTTTACGAGCAGTACTTC. Protein sequence: CAWSGLDRVVYEQYF.

This rearrangement joins TRBV4-2 to TRBJ2-5; 11 positions agree with TRBD2. V shed 5 bases and J 4 bases; nucleotides not matched to a gene: 9. The CDR3 sequence is 16 residues long. Germline assignment: CDR1 LGHNA and CDR2 YNFKEQ. The CDR3, as DNA: TGTGCCAGCAGCGCGATTTTAGCGGGGGGGCGAGAGACCCAGTACTTC. Its protein product is CASSAILAGGRETQYF.

This chain uses TRBV5-1 with TRBJ2-7, with 10 bases fitting TRBD2. The CDR3 is 15 residues long. Germline loops: CDR1 SGHRS, CDR2 YFSETQ. Unmatched junction bases numbered 2, after V lost 0 bases and J lost 2 bases. The DNA of the CDR3 is TGCGCCAGCAGCTTGGGCCTAGCGGGAGCCTACGAGCAGTACTTC. Protein: CASSLGLAGAYEQYF.

The CDR3 loop is CASSQRQLNTEAFF. As DNA, the CDR3 is TGTGCCAGCAGTCAACGACAGCTGAACACTGAAGCTTTCTTT. This rearrangement joins TRBV6-6 to TRBJ1-1, with D possibly TRBD1 on 5 matching bases. CDR3 length: 14 amino acids. CDR1 is MNHNY, CDR2 SVGAGI, per germline (reference sequence). The V end was cut by 5 bases, the J end by 0 bases, with 10 bases between.

The rearrangement uses TRBV9 and TRBJ2-7; the match to TRBD1 covers 10 bases. V was pared by 5 bases and J by 5 bases, with 7 bases of the junction left unmatched. Per the germline V gene, CDR1 is SGDLS and CDR2 is YYNGEE. The CDR3 contains 14 residues. The CDR3 DNA reads TGTGCCAGCAGTCCGACAGGGGGCCGGGACGAGCAGTACTTC. The encoded protein is CASSPTGGRDEQYF.

J is TRBJ1-2 and V is TRBV28; D is undetermined. Per germline, CDR1 MDHEN and CDR2 SYDVKM. The CDR3 extends over 13 amino acids. Trimming took 8 bases from V and 4 from J, leaving 14 bases between them. For the CDR3, the DNA is TGTGCCAGCCGTGTTGGCAGTACCTATGGCTACACCTTC. This encodes CASRVGSTYGYTF.

J is TRBJ1-1 and V is TRBV7-2; weak D call: TRBD1 (5 bases). Trimming left V 3 bases short and J 1 base short, with 9 bases between. Germline CDR1 reads SGHTA; CDR2 reads FQGNSA. The CDR3 length is 14 residues. The CDR3 nucleotides read TGTGCCAGCAGCTTGGGCGGGGGGAACACTGAAGCTTTCTTT. This codes for CASSLGGGNTEAFF. Complete variable domain (other parts from reference TRBV7-2 and TRBJ1-1): GAGVSQSPSNKVTEKGKDVELRCDPISGHTALYWYRQSLGQGLEFLIYFQGNSAPDKSGLPSDRFSAERTGGSVSTLTIQRTQQEDSAVYLCASSLGGGNTEAFFGQGTRLTVV.

The chain uses TRBV5-4 and TRBJ2-7; D call uncertain. The germline gives CDR1 SGHNT, CDR2 YYREEE (reference sequence). The CDR3 sequence is 14 residues long. V lost 4 bases and J 3 bases, leaving 14 bases between the germline ends. The CDR3 coding sequence is TGTGCCAGCAGCCCCCAGTCAGATATCTACGAGCAGTACTTC. It specifies CASSPQSDIYEQYF.

The chain carries TRBV20-1 and TRBJ1-1; D not resolved. V was cut by 6 bases and J by 4 bases, with 9 bases left in between. This CDR3 contains 11 residues. Germline assignment: CDR1 DFQATT and CDR2 SNEGSKA (reference sequence). The CDR3 spells CSARLFTEAFF. DNA for the CDR3: TGCAGTGCCCGTCTTTTCACTGAAGCTTTCTTT.

This chain joins TRBV27 and TRBJ2-7; 9 positions agree with TRBD1. The CDR3 covers 16 residues. Unmatched junction bases numbered 9, after V lost 5 bases and J lost 1 base. Germline loops: CDR1 MNHEY, CDR2 SMNVEV (reference sequence). The DNA for the CDR3 is TGTGCCAGCAGTCGACCCGGGACAGGGTTTTCCTACGAGCAGTACTTC. Amino acid sequence: CASSRPGTGFSYEQYF.

This sequence joins TRBV5-1 and TRBJ1-3, with D maybe TRBD1 (5 bases). The CDR3 extends over 15 amino acids. Trimming stripped 5 bases from V and 2 bases from J, with 14 bases between. CDR1 is SGHRS, CDR2 YFSETQ, per germline. CDR3 amino acids: CASSGGGSTGNTIYF. The CDR3 nucleotides are TGCGCCAGCAGTGGGGGGGGGAGCACTGGAAACACCATATATTTT.

The chain employs TRBV9 and TRBJ1-2; D is ambiguous. Germline assignment: CDR1 SGDLS and CDR2 YYNGEE. Trimming shortened V by 5 bases and J by 0 bases, and 14 bases separated the two germline ends. The CDR3 runs 15 residues. DNA for the CDR3: TGTGCCAGCAGTCGGTCGGCGGAGCCTAACTATGGCTACACCTTC. Translating it yields CASSRSAEPNYGYTF.

This chain links TRBV7-3 with TRBJ2-1; no clear D. The CDR3 totals 12 residues. Per the germline V gene, CDR1 is SGHTA and CDR2 is FQGTGA. Trimming pared 5 bases from V and 6 bases from J, leaving 8 bases between. CDR3 sequence reads: CASSPPSNEQFF. CDR3 sequence (DNA): TGTGCCAGCAGCCCTCCCTCCAATGAGCAGTTCTTC.

V and J are TRBV7-3 and TRBJ2-2; a weak D match, TRBD2 (5 bases). This CDR3 has 15 amino acids. Germline V CDR1 and CDR2: SGHTA, FQGTGA. V lost 3 bases and J 1 base, leaving 9 bases between the germline ends. Here the CDR3 reads CASSFSGGNTGELFF. CDR3 nucleotide sequence: TGTGCCAGCAGCTTCAGCGGCGGGAACACCGGGGAGCTGTTTTTT.

The DNA of the CDR3 is TGTGCCACGAGGGCGGCCAACACAGATACGCAGTATTTT. This gives the protein CATRAANTDTQYF. V usage is TRBV6-5 and J usage is TRBJ2-3; tentative D call: TRBD2 (5 bases). This CDR3 is 13 amino acids long. The germline V and J ends were trimmed by 10 bases and 2 bases, with 13 bases remaining between them. Germline V gene data show CDR1 as MNHEY and CDR2 as SVGAGI.

The gene calls are TRBV25-1 and TRBJ2-2; weak D call: TRBD2 (6 bases). Per germline, CDR1 MGHDK and CDR2 SYGVNS. CDR3 size: 16 residues. V was shortened by 1 base and J by 4 bases, with 13 bases between the two germline ends. The CDR3 loop is CASSEWRGRGTGELFF. CDR3 bases: TGTGCCAGCAGTGAATGGAGGGGAAGAGGCACCGGGGAGCTGTTTTTT.

The chain recombines TRBV6-4 with TRBJ2-3, with unresolved D. V was cut by 4 bases and J by 1 base, with 6 bases left in between. This CDR3 has 13 residues. The germline V gene has CDR1 MRHNA and CDR2 SNTAGT. The CDR3 sequence is CASSVRGTDTQYF. The CDR3 bases are TGTGCCAGCAGTGTTCGGGGCACAGATACGCAGTATTTT.

V is TRBV13 and J is TRBJ2-7; TRBD1 matches 9 bases. V was pared by 5 bases and J by 2 bases, with 7 bases of the junction left unmatched. From germline, CDR1 is PRHDT and CDR2 FYEKMQ (reference sequence). This CDR3 has 15 amino acids. CDR3 protein: CASSPAGQGTYEQYF. CDR3 coding DNA: TGTGCCAGCAGCCCCGCAGGACAGGGGACCTACGAGCAGTACTTC. Filled out from reference TRBV13 and TRBJ2-7, the complete variable domain reads AAGVIQSPRHLIKEKRETATLKCYPIPRHDTVYWYQQGPGQDPQFLISFYEKMQSDKGSIPDRFSAQQFSDYHSELNMSSLELGDSALYFCASSPAGQGTYEQYFGPGTRLTVT.

The rearrangement joins TRBV11-3 to TRBJ1-2; D is possibly TRBD1 (5 bases). Trimming cost V 4 bases and J 2 bases, with 14 bases left between them. The germline V gene has CDR1 SGHNT and CDR2 YENEEA. The CDR3 totals 15 residues. CDR3 coding DNA: TGTGCCAGCAGCTCCCGCGCCGACAGCAACTATGGCTACACCTTC. It specifies CASSSRADSNYGYTF.

The rearrangement joins TRBV29-1 to TRBJ2-5; D is unclear. Germline V gene sequence: CDR1 SQVTM, CDR2 ANQGSEA. The ends were cut back, 6 bases at V and 3 bases at J, with 11 bases in the middle. The CDR3 consists of 12 residues. DNA of the CDR3: TGCAGCGTCTACAAAGGAGAAGAGACCCAGTACTTC. Translation gives CSVYKGEETQYF. The whole variable domain, remainder taken from reference TRBV29-1 and TRBJ2-5, is SAVISQKPSRDICQRGTSLTIQCQVDSQVTMMFWYRQQPGQSLTLIATANQGSEATYESGFVIDKFPISRPNLTFSTLTVSNMSPEDSSIYLCSVYKGEETQYFGPGTRLLVL.

The chain couples TRBV5-1 to TRBJ2-7; D is unclear. Germline lookup yields CDR1 SGHRS and CDR2 YFSETQ. V was shortened by 4 bases and J by 7 bases, with 21 bases between the two germline ends. The CDR3 covers 15 residues. The CDR3 bases are TGCGCCAGCAGCCAACTTGCCGGTGGGTCGGAGGAGCAGTACTTC. This sequence encodes CASSQLAGGSEEQYF.

The chain combines TRBV11-3 with TRBJ1-1; D is perhaps TRBD1 (5 bases). Germline V gene lookup returns CDR1 SGHNT and CDR2 YENEEA. This CDR3 is built from 13 residues. The V gene lost 6 bases and the J gene lost 1 base, with 9 bases spanning the gap. Here the CDR3 reads CASSFDRNTEAFF. Written as DNA, the CDR3 is TGTGCCAGCAGTTTCGACAGGAACACTGAAGCTTTCTTT.

The chain links TRBV7-9 to TRBJ2-3; D may be TRBD2 (7 bases). This CDR3 comprises 15 residues. With 5 bases removed from V and 5 bases from J, the gap between germline ends came to 17 bases. Per the germline V gene, CDR1 is SEHNR and CDR2 is FQNEAQ (reference sequence). The CDR3 DNA sequence: TGTGCCAGCAGCCAAAGGGGGGGCCCAGTAGATACGCAGTATTTT. Its protein product is CASSQRGGPVDTQYF.

The gene calls are TRBV5-1 and TRBJ2-5, with 12 nucleotides matching TRBD2. Germline V lookup: CDR1 SGHRS, CDR2 YFSETQ. After removal of 4 bases from V and 5 bases from J, the junction contained 6 bases not matched to a gene. This CDR3 is built from 15 residues. CDR3 coding DNA: TGCGCCAGCAGCCCCACTAGCGGGGGGACGGAGACCCAGTACTTC. Encoded protein: CASSPTSGGTETQYF.